Reported below is one TCR beta chain. This specimen belongs to a study of T-cell memory formation after mild COVID-19. Via MiXCR, TCRdb re-called the 5' RACE reads, giving one row per CDR3 protein. The table lists about 400,000 distinct CDR3 sequences, 24% of them singletons. The V gene's germline CDR1 is SGHTA and CDR2 FQGTGA. This CDR3 region has 14 residues. The V end lost 5 bases, the J end lost 5 bases, and 16 bases lay between the germline ends. The clonotype originates from an adult woman who had mild COVID-19 (a few samples of this study predate the infection). Cell type and time point are not known. V usage is TRBV7-3 and J usage is TRBJ2-7; D possibly corresponds to TRBD2 (6 bases). Input material: PBMCs or a T cell subset sorted from them (not recorded which). The CDR3 region is CASSPGVAANEQYF. The CDR3 DNA is TGTGCCAGCAGCCCCGGCGTAGCGGCAAACGAGCAGTACTTC.